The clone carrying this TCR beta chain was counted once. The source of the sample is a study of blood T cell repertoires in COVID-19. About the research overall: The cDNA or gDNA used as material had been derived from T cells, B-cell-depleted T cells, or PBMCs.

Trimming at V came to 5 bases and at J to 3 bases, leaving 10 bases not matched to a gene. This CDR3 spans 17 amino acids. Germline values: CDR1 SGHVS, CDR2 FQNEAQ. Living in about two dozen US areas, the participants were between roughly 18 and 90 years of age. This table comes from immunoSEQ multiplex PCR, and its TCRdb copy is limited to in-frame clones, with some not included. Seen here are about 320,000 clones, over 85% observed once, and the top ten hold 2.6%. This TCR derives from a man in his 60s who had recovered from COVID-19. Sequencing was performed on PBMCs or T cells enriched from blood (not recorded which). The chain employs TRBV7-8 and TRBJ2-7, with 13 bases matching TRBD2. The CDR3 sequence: CASSPRLAGGKVYEQYF. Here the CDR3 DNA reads TGTGCCAGCAGCCCTAGACTAGCGGGGGGCAAAGTCTACGAGCAGTACTTC. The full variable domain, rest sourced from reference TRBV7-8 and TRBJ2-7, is GAGVSQSPRYKVAKRGQDVALRCDPISGHVSLFWYQQALGQGPEFLTYFQNEAQLDKSGLPSDRFFAERPEGSVSTLKIQRTQQEDSAVYLCASSPRLAGGKVYEQYFGPGTRLTVT.